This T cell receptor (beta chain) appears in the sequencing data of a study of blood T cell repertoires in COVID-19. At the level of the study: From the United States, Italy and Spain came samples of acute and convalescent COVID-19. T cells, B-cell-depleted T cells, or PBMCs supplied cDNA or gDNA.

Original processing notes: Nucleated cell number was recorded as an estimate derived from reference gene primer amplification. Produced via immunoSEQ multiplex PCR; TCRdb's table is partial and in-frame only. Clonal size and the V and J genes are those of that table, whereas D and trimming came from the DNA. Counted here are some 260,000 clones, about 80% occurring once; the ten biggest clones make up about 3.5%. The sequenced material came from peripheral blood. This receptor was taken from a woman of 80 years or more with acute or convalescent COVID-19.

The CDR3 DNA is TGCGCCAGCAGTCAATCGAAGCGGGGCTCCTACAATGAGCAGTTCTTC. Its translation is CASSQSKRGSYNEQFF. The chain is built from TRBV23-1 and TRBJ2-1, with 7 bases fitting TRBD2. TRBV23-1 is annotated as an ORF whose role is uncertain. The CDR3 runs to 16 residues. The J segment lost 0 bases and the V segment lost 0 bases, leaving 2 bases of the junction unmatched.